Described below is a single T cell receptor beta chain sequence and its context. Its antigen is unidentified. These donors counted as nominally healthy when sampled, but unrecorded immune exposures were likely. The data were taken from a study of cytomegalovirus exposure and HLA in healthy donors. Study outcomes and limitations: Investigators reported approximately 170 TCR beta chains as tied to cytomegalovirus.

Vbeta (60) and Jbeta (13) primers were used in the PCR. Profiling relied on immunoSEQ multiplex PCR, and the TCRdb table lists in-frame clones only, not all of them. The sample shows 200,000 to 250,000 clones, roughly 87% of them seen only once. Germline V gene sequence: CDR1 SQVTM, CDR2 ANQGSEA. The V and J ends lost 5 bases and 3 bases respectively, with 5 bases between them. CDR3 size: 10 residues. The source is a woman between 35 and 50 years old in good health and CMV-seropositive. Input material: PBMCs. The chain links TRBV29-1 to TRBJ2-7; D call uncertain. Here the CDR3 DNA reads TGCAGCGTTTATTACTACGAGCAGTACTTC. It is translated as CSVYYYEQYF.